This is a list of T cell receptor beta chains from one sample in a study of tumor-infiltrating lymphocytes in primary liver carcinoma. TCRdb independently ran MiXCR on the multiplex PCR reads; one entry per CDR3 protein. The table has about 330,000 distinct CDR3 sequences, less than 70% seen once. The sequenced sample consisted of peripheral blood. These receptors were taken from a man in his forties with primary liver carcinoma and hepatitis B virus infection. Both conserved end residues are part of each CDR3. The order of the fields is J gene, clone size, D gene, V gene, CDR3 protein, CDR3 DNA. D genes are given only for firm matches. Not all rows give a size; the values are once, few, many and, for expanded clones, a class.

>TRBJ2-1|many|TRBD2|TRBV6-5
CASSSGTSGSLEQFF
TGTGCCAGCTCGTCCGGGACTAGCGGGAGCCTTGAGCAGTTCTTC
>TRBJ2-1|NA|TRBD2|TRBV6-1
CASTEGSSGWVDEQFF
TGTGCCAGCACTGAAGGTTCTAGCGGATGGGTCGACGAGCAATTCTTC
>TRBJ2-3|NA|NA|TRBV10-3
CAIRGQGTDTRYF
TGTGCCATCAGGGGGCAGGGCACAGATACGCGGTATTTT
>TRBJ2-1|NA|TRBD2|TRBV11-2
CASSLGSGRSSYNEQFF
TGTGCTAGCAGCTTAGGTAGCGGGCGGAGCTCCTACAATGAGCAGTTCTTC
>TRBJ1-2|NA|NA|TRBV12-3/TRBV12-4
CASSPGRGCYTF
TGTGCGAGCAGCCCCGGCAGGGGTTGTTACACCTTC
>TRBJ2-3|many|NA|TRBV4-1
CASSQSGSTDTQYF
TGCGCCAGCAGCCAGAGCGGGAGCACAGATACGCAGTATTTT
>TRBJ2-7|NA|NA|TRBV11-2
CASGPLSSYEQYF
TGTGCCAGCGGCCCTTTAAGCTCCTACGAGCAGTACTTC
>TRBJ2-2|many|NA|TRBV5-4
CASSLGQNTGELFF
TGTGCCAGCAGCTTAGGTCAGAACACCGGGGAGCTGTTTTTT
>TRBJ2-2|few|NA|TRBV24-1
CATSSKGATGELFF
TGTGCCACCAGTAGCAAGGGTGCCACCGGGGAGCTGTTTTTT
>TRBJ1-1|many|NA|TRBV11-2
CASSLRDTEAFF
TGTGCCAGCAGCTTACGGGACACTGAAGCTTTCTTT
>TRBJ1-1|NA|NA|TRBV5-4
CASSFWTANTEAFF
TGTGCCAGCAGCTTTTGGACAGCGAACACTGAAGCTTTCTTT
>TRBJ2-1|NA|TRBD2|TRBV11-3
CASSLAGGAHNVQFF
TGTGCTAGCAGCCTAGCGGGAGGGGCCCACAATGTGCAGTTCTTC
>TRBJ2-3|NA|TRBD2|TRBV11-2
CASSIQRGRADTQYF
TGTGCCAGCAGCATACAGCGGGGAAGGGCAGATACGCAGTATTTC
>TRBJ2-7|once|NA|TRBV29-1
CSVRRSSPYEQYF
TGCAGCGTTAGAAGGTCGTCTCCCTACGAGCAGTACTTC
>TRBJ2-7|NA|NA|TRBV21-1
CTSSKGLRGTYEQYF
TGTACCAGCAGCAAAGGCCTGCGAGGGACCTACGAGCAGTACTTC
>TRBJ2-1|NA|TRBD2|TRBV6-4
CASSAGASGAWAEQFF
TGTGCCAGCAGTGCCGGGGCTAGCGGGGCTTGGGCTGAGCAGTTCTTC
>TRBJ2-1|many|NA|TRBV29-1
CSVRQSSSYNEQFF
TGCAGCGTTAGACAGTCTAGCTCCTACAATGAGCAGTTCTTC
>TRBJ1-6|NA|NA|TRBV11-2
CASSLGPPGEHSLLHF
TGTGCCAGCAGCTTAGGGCCCCCGGGAGAACATTCACTCCTCCACTTT
>TRBJ2-3|NA|NA|TRBV11-1
CASSFLGRGPKDTQYF
TGTGCCAGCAGCTTCTTGGGGAGAGGGCCTAAAGATACGCAGTATTTT
>TRBJ2-3|NA|NA|TRBV4-1
CASSQVAGLGTDTQYF
TGCGCCAGCAGCCAAGTGGCGGGCCTAGGGACAGATACGCAGTATTTT
>TRBJ2-5|few|NA|TRBV20-1
CSATAGETQYF
TGCAGTGCTACCGCCGGTGAGACCCAGTACTTC
>TRBJ2-7|NA|NA|TRBV11-2
CTSSLNSLSYEQYF
TGTACGAGTAGCTTAAACAGCCTCTCCTACGAGCAGTACTTC
>TRBJ2-3|medium-sized|TRBD2|TRBV11-2
CAVTSGNTDTQYF
TGTGCCGTAACTAGCGGGAACACAGATACGCAGTATTTT
>TRBJ2-1|NA|NA|TRBV11-1
CPSSLWAVYNVQFF
TGTCCCAGCAGCTTATGGGCAGTGTACAATGTGCAGTTCTTC
>TRBJ1-1|NA|NA|TRBV20-1
CSAIGLDLSKAFF
TGCAGTGCTATTGGTCTGGACTTATCAAAGGCTTTCTTT
>TRBJ2-1|NA|TRBD2|TRBV7-8
CASSSQLAGGNEQFF
TGTGCCAGCAGCTCACAACTAGCGGGAGGGAATGAGCAGTTCTTC
>TRBJ1-1|many|NA|TRBV6-5
CASSYSRQGNTEAFF
TGTGCCAGCAGTTACTCGAGGCAGGGAAACACTGAAGCTTTCTTT
>TRBJ2-7|once|NA|TRBV11-2
CASSFRPDQSYEQYF
TGTGCCAGCAGCTTCCGGCCAGATCAATCCTACGAGCAGTACTTC
>TRBJ2-7|NA|NA|TRBV29-1
CSVEDDTRPEQYF
TGCAGCGTTGAAGACGACACAAGGCCCGAGCAGTACTTC
>TRBJ2-1|NA|TRBD2|TRBV29-1
CNVGLGTSVSGKQFF
TGCAACGTCGGGTTGGGGACTAGCGTTTCCGGTAAGCAGTTCTTC
>TRBJ2-1|NA|TRBD2|TRBV11-1
CASSLREGLAGDDEQFF
TGTGCCAGCAGCCTCCGAGAAGGACTAGCGGGAGACGATGAGCAGTTCTTC
>TRBJ2-2|NA|NA|TRBV29-1
CSVEVDGITGVLFF
TGCAGCGTTGAGGTAGATGGGATTACCGGGGTTCTGTTTTTT
>TRBJ2-7|once|NA|TRBV11-2
CASNSDRYSYEQYF
TGTGCCAGCAACTCCGACAGATACTCCTACGAGCAGTACTTC
>TRBJ1-5|NA|TRBD1|TRBV10-2
CASRPNSGTGDQPQHF
TGCGCCAGCAGACCCAATTCAGGGACAGGGGATCAGCCCCAGCATTTT
>TRBJ2-7|NA|NA|TRBV7-8
CASSVGGRDEQYF
TGTGCCAGCAGCGTCGGGGGCCGCGACGAGCAGTACTTC
>TRBJ2-7|NA|NA|TRBV5-4
CASSLGGRVSYEQYF
TGTGCCAGCAGCTTGGGAGGCAGGGTATCCTACGAGCAGTACTTC
>TRBJ1-2|many|NA|TRBV29-1
CSVLRSNYGYTF
TGCAGCGTTCTTAGGTCTAACTATGGCTACACCTTC
>TRBJ2-7|NA|TRBD2|TRBV6-6
CASSYWGLAGVASYKQYF
TGTGCCAGCAGTTACTGGGGACTAGCGGGGGTCGCGTCCTACAAACAGTACTTC
>TRBJ1-2|NA|NA|TRBV29-1
CSIDARQALYGYTF
TGCAGCATTGACGCAAGACAAGCCCTGTATGGCTACACCTTC
>TRBJ2-7|few|NA|TRBV6-6
CSSSSLGDGQYF
TGCTCCAGCAGCTCGCTGGGGGACGGGCAGTACTTC
>TRBJ1-5|NA|NA|TRBV28
CASSTFGRGVNQPQHF
TGTGCCAGCAGTACCTTTGGAAGGGGGGTTAATCAACCCCAGCATTTT
>TRBJ2-2|NA|NA|TRBV11-3
CASSLNRGTAGELFF
TGTGCCAGCAGCTTAAATAGGGGCACGGCCGGGGAGCTGTTTTTT
>TRBJ2-7|NA|NA|TRBV11-2
CASSPSGGEQYF
TGTGCCAGCAGCCCTTCCGGTGGGGAGCAGTACTTC
>TRBJ2-1|NA|TRBD2|TRBV30
CASLAGEYNEQFF
TGTGCCTCTCTAGCGGGAGAGTACAATGAGCAGTTCTTC
>TRBJ2-5|many|TRBD2|TRBV11-3
CASSISGKETQYF
TGTGCCAGCAGCATTAGCGGGAAAGAGACCCAGTACTTC
>TRBJ2-1|many|TRBD1|TRBV12-3/TRBV12-4
CASSYRTGGSDEQFF
TGTGCCAGCAGTTACAGGACAGGGGGCTCGGATGAGCAGTTCTTC
>TRBJ1-6|NA|TRBD1|TRBV11-2
CASSLEGTGCTPIHF
TGTGCCAGCAGCTTAGAGGGGACAGGGTGTACACCCATCCACTTT
>TRBJ2-7|many|TRBD2|TRBV6-2/TRBV6-3
CASSSTSGRPKAYEQYF
TGTGCCAGCAGTTCGACTAGCGGGAGACCCAAGGCCTACGAGCAGTACTTC
>TRBJ2-1|many|NA|TRBV11-3
CASSLDRSEQFF
TGTGCCAGCAGCTTAGATAGGAGTGAGCAGTTCTTC
>TRBJ1-1|NA|NA|TRBV19
CASSIEGVMNTEAFF
TGTGCCAGTAGTATAGAAGGTGTCATGAACACTGAAGCTTTCTTT